This T cell receptor beta chain originates from a study of cytomegalovirus exposure and HLA in healthy donors. This clone was detected a few times. These donors counted as nominally healthy when sampled, but unrecorded immune exposures were likely. The PCR used 60 Vbeta and 13 Jbeta primers. Clones were read by immunoSEQ multiplex PCR, and TCRdb kept only the in-frame ones, dropping some. The sample contains approximately 150,000 clones, approximately 82% of which appear only once. What was sequenced was PBMCs. This TCR was recovered from an older woman in good health and CMV-seropositive.

DNA for the CDR3: TGTGCCAGCAGCTTAGGGACAGGGGTTACCTACGAGCAGTACTTC. It specifies CASSLGTGVTYEQYF. The V call is TRBV11-2, the J call TRBJ2-7; 9 bases are a match to TRBD1. The germline V gene encodes CDR1 SGHAT and CDR2 FQNNGV. This CDR3 has 15 amino acids. V was clipped by 1 base and J by 2 bases; unmatched bases: 3.